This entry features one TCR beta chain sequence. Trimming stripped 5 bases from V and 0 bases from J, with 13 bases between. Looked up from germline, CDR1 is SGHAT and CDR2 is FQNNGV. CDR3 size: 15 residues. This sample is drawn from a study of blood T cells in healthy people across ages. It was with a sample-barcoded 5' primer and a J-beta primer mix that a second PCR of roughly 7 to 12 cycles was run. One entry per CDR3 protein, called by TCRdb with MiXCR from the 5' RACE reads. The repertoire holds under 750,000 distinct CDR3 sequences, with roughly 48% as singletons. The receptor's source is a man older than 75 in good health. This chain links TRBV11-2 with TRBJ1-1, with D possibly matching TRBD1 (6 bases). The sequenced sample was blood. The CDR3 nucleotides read TGTGCCAGCAGCCCAAGGGGGTCATTGAACACTGAAGCTTTCTTT. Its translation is CASSPRGSLNTEAFF. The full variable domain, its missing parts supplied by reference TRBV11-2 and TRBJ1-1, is EAGVAQSPRYKIIEKRQSVAFWCNPISGHATLYWYQQILGQGPKLLIQFQNNGVVDDSQLPKDRFSAERLKGVDSTLKIQPAKLEDSAVYLCASSPRGSLNTEAFFGQGTRLTVV.